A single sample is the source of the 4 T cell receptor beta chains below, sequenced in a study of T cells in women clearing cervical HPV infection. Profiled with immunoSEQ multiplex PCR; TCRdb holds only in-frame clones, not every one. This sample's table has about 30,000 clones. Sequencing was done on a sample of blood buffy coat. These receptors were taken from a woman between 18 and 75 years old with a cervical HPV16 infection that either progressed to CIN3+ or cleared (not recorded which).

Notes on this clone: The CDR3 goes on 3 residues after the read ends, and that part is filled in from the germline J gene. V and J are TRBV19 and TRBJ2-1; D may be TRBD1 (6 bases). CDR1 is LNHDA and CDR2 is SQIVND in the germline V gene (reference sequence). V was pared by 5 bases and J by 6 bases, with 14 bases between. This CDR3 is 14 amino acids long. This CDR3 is CASSPQQGVNEQFF. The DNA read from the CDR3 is TGTGCCAGTAGTCCCCAACAGGGTGTCAATGAG.

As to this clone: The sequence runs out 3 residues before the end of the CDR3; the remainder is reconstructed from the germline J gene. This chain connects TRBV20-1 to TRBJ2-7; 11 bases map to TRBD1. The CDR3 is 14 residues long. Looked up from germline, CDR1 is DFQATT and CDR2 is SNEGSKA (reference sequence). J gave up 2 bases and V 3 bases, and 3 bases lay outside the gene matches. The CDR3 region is CSASPGQGAYEQYF. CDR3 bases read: TGCAGTGCTAGTCCGGGACAGGGGGCCTACGAG.

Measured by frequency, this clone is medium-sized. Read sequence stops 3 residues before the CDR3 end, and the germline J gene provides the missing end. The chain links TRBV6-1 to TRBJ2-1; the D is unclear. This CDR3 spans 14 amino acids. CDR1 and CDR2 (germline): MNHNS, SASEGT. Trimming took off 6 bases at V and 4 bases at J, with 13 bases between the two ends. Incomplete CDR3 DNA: TGTGCCAGCAGGGAACGTTCAGAGTACAATGAG. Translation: CASRERSEYNE. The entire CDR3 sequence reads CASRERSEYNEQFF.

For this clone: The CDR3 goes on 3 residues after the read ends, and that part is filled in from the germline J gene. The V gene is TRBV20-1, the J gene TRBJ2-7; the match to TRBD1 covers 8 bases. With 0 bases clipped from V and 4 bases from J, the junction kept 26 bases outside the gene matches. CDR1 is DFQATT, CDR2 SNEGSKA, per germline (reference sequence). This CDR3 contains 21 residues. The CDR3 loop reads CSARDLLGTGVKSGVGYEQYF. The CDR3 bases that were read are TGCAGTGCTAGAGATCTCCTGGGGACAGGCGTAAAATCGGGGGTTGGATACGAG.